Below are 12 T cell receptor beta chains sequenced from a single sample in a study of blood T cells in healthy people across ages. A J-beta primer mix and a sample-barcoded 5' primer were used in a second PCR of roughly 7 to 12 cycles. TCRdb ran MiXCR on the 5' RACE reads and lists one entry per CDR3 protein. Here the sample spans 630,000 or so distinct CDR3 sequences, about 28% being singletons. The sample comprised blood. The receptors shown here come from a woman over 75 in good health.

At least ten counts were recorded for this clonotype. The V call is TRBV20-1, the J call TRBJ2-3, with 8 bases identical to TRBD1. CDR3 length: 15 amino acids. Germline assignment: CDR1 DFQATT and CDR2 SNEGSKA (reference sequence). Losses at the gene ends were 6 bases for V and 2 bases for J; bases not matched to a gene: 10. CDR3 region: CSARKTGDDTDTQYF. CDR3 DNA sequence: TGCAGTGCGCGTAAGACAGGGGACGACACAGATACGCAGTATTTT.

The chain uses TRBV27 and TRBJ2-1; 8 nucleotides agree with TRBD1. This CDR3 spans 14 amino acids. J lost 7 bases, V lost 4 bases, and 6 bases had no gene match. Germline V gene data show CDR1 as MNHEY and CDR2 as SMNVEV (reference sequence). The CDR3 DNA follows: TGTGCCAGCAGTTCGGACAGGGTTATTAATGAGCAGTTCTTC. Translating it yields CASSSDRVINEQFF.

This clonotype was observed a handful of times. This may come from a read error, since a much larger clone is one base off. The chain has TRBV9 and TRBJ2-1; D is perhaps TRBD1 or TRBD2 (6 bases each). The CDR3 loop spans 15 amino acids. Trimming pared 3 bases from V and 8 bases from J, leaving 18 bases between. CDR1 and CDR2 (germline): SGDLS, YYNGEE. CDR3 sequence reads: CASSGRGPFAHEQFF. The CDR3 DNA reads as TGTGCCAGCAGCGGACGGGGGCCGTTTGCCCATGAGCAGTTCTTC.

This clonotype was seen only a few times. A clone one base away is much larger, so this may be a read error. This chain links TRBV5-6 with TRBJ2-1, with TRBD1 matching 9 bases. The J call is uncertain, as TRBJ2-7 better fits the DNA end. This CDR3 spans 18 amino acids. Germline CDR1 and CDR2: SGHDT and YYEEEE. The CDR3: CASSLQGATTSSYNEQYF. In nucleotides, the CDR3 is TGTGCCAGCAGCTTACAGGGGGCCACCACAAGCTCCTACAATGAGCAGTACTTC.

V is TRBV29-1 and J is TRBJ1-2; 8 nucleotides agree with TRBD1. This CDR3 is 15 amino acids long. Per germline, CDR1 SQVTM and CDR2 ANQGSEA. After removal of 3 bases from V and 2 bases from J, the junction contained 8 bases not matched to a gene. The CDR3 is CSVEVVGTGNYGYTF. The CDR3, as DNA: TGCAGCGTTGAGGTAGTAGGGACAGGAAACTATGGCTACACCTTC. The full variable domain, completed using reference TRBV29-1 and TRBJ1-2, is SAVISQKPSRDICQRGTSLTIQCQVDSQVTMMFWYRQQPGQSLTLIATANQGSEATYESGFVIDKFPISRPNLTFSTLTVSNMSPEDSSIYLCSVEVVGTGNYGYTFGSGTRLTVV.

There are many counts of this clonotype. The chain recombines TRBV7-9 with TRBJ1-6, with no clear D. This CDR3 comprises 14 residues. Trimming shortened V by 11 bases and J by 0 bases, and 11 bases separated the two germline ends. Per the germline V gene, CDR1 is SEHNR and CDR2 is FQNEAQ (reference sequence). CDR3 bases: TGTGCCGGATCACAGAGCTCCTATAATTCACCCCTCCACTTT. It encodes CAGSQSSYNSPLHF.

This clonotype was picked up many times. The chain uses TRBV20-1 and TRBJ2-2, with 10 bases aligning to TRBD2. Looked up from germline, CDR1 is DFQATT and CDR2 is SNEGSKA (reference sequence). The V gene end was trimmed by 4 bases and the J gene end by 4 bases; junction bases not matched to a gene: 6. The CDR3 runs to 15 residues. For the CDR3, the DNA is TGCAGTGCTAAGCTAGCGGGGGTCTCCACCGGGGAGCTGTTTTTT. Translated, it gives CSAKLAGVSTGELFF.

Concerning this clonotype itself: One end of the junction varies from germline; a read error may be responsible. V usage is TRBV5-6 and J usage is TRBJ2-1; 8 nucleotides agree with TRBD1. The CDR3 loop spans 15 amino acids. The germline V gene encodes CDR1 SGHDT and CDR2 YYEEEE. The CDR3 nucleotides are TGTGCCAGCAGCTTCCCAGGACAGGGTTCTGAGGAGCACTTCTTC. The encoded protein is CASSFPGQGSEEHFF.

This clonotype was recorded at least ten times. The chain is built from TRBV4-3 and TRBJ2-7, with D unresolved. This CDR3 has 13 amino acids. The V end lost 0 bases, the J end lost 6 bases, and 9 bases lay between the germline ends. Germline values: CDR1 LGHNA, CDR2 YSLEER. CDR3: CASSQDLGGEQYF. CDR3 bases: TGCGCCAGCAGCCAAGATCTTGGCGGCGAGCAGTACTTC.

This clonotype was recorded at least ten times. The chain carries TRBV29-1 and TRBJ2-3; D gene ambiguous. Germline V gene sequence: CDR1 SQVTM, CDR2 ANQGSEA. This CDR3 has 11 residues. V was pared by 8 bases and J by 5 bases, with 11 bases between. This CDR3 reads CSPKSGDTQYF. Here the CDR3 DNA reads TGCAGCCCCAAGAGTGGAGATACGCAGTATTTT.

This clonotype showed up many times. The chain joins TRBV6-5 to TRBJ1-2, with TRBD1 as a possible D gene (6 bases). Germline V lookup: CDR1 MNHEY, CDR2 SVGAGI. Between the trimmed V and J ends, which lost 5 bases and 3 bases, there was a span of 10 bases. This CDR3 has 13 amino acids. CDR3 amino acids: CASSGGAYYGYTF. The CDR3 DNA sequence: TGTGCCAGCAGTGGGGGGGCTTACTATGGCTACACCTTC.

This clonotype has at least ten counts. This chain links TRBV7-8 with TRBJ2-5; TRBD1 matches at 8 bases. J was trimmed by 2 bases and V by 9 bases; bases with no gene match: 11. The CDR3 length is 15 residues. Germline CDR1 SGHVS, CDR2 FQNEAQ. The CDR3 DNA is TGTGCCAGATCCCTTGGGACAGGACAGCAAGAGACCCAGTACTTC. This encodes CARSLGTGQQETQYF.